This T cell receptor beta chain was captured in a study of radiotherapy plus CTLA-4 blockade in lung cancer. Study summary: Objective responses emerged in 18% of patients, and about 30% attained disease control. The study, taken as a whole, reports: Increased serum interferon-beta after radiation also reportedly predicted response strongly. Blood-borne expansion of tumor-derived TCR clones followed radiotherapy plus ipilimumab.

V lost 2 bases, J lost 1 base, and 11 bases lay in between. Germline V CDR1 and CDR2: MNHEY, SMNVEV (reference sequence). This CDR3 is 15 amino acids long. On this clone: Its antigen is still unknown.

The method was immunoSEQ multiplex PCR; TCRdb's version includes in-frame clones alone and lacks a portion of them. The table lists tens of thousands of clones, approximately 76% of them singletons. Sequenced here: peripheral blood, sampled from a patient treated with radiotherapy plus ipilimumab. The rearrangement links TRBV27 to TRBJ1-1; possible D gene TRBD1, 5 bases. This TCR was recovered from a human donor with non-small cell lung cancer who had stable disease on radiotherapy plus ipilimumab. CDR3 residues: CASSLLGGRNTEAFF. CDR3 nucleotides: TGTGCCAGCAGTTTACTCGGGGGTCGGAACACTGAAGCTTTCTTT.